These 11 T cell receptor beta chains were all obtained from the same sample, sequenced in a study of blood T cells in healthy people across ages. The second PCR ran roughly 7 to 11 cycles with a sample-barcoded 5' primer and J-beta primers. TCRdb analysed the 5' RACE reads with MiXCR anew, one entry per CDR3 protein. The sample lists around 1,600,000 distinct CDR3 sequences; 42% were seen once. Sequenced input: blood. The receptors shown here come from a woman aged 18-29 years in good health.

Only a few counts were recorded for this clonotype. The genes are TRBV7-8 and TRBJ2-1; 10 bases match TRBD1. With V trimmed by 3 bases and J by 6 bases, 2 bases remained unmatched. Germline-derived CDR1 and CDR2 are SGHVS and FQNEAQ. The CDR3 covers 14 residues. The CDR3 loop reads CASSFRTGGNEQFF. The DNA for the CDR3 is TGTGCCAGCAGCTTTCGGACAGGGGGCAATGAGCAGTTCTTC.

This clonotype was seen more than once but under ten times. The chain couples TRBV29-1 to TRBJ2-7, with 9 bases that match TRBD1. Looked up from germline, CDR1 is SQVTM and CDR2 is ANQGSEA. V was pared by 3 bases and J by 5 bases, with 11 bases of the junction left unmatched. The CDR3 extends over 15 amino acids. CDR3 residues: CSVDPTGTGTHEQYF. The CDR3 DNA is TGCAGCGTTGATCCCACCGGGACAGGGACCCACGAGCAGTACTTC.

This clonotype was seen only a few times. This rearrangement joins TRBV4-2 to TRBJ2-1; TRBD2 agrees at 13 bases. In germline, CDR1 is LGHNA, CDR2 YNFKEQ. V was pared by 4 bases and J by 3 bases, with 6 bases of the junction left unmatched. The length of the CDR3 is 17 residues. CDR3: CASSPRLAGGYYNEQFF. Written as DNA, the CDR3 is TGTGCCAGCAGCCCCAGACTAGCGGGGGGTTACTACAATGAGCAGTTCTTC.

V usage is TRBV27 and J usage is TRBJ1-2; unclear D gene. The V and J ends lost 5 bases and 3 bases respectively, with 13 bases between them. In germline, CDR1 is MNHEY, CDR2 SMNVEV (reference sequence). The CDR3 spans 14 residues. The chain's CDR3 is CASSPSGGHYGYTF. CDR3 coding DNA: TGTGCCAGCAGTCCGAGCGGAGGGCACTATGGCTACACCTTC.

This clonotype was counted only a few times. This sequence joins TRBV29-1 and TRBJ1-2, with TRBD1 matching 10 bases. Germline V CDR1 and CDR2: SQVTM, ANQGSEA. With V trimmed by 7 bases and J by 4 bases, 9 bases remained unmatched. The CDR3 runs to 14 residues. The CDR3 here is CSALDRGVPYGYTF. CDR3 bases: TGCAGCGCTTTGGACAGGGGGGTACCCTATGGCTACACCTTC.

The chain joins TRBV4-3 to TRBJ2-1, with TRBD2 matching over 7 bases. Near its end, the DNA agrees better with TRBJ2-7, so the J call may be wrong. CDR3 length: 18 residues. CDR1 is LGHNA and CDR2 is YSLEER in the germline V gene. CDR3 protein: CASSQEVPLAVSYNEQYF. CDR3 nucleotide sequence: TGCGCCAGCAGCCAAGAGGTTCCTCTAGCGGTTTCCTACAATGAGCAGTACTTC.

CDR3 sequence reads: CSAYTSGSIYEQYF. CDR3 nucleotides: TGCAGTGCTTACACTAGCGGGAGCATCTACGAGCAGTACTTC. The chain couples TRBV20-1 to TRBJ2-1; 11 bases line up with TRBD2. The DNA end is more similar to TRBJ2-7, so the J call may be wrong. This CDR3 has 14 residues. The germline CDR1 and CDR2 sequences are DFQATT and SNEGSKA (reference sequence).

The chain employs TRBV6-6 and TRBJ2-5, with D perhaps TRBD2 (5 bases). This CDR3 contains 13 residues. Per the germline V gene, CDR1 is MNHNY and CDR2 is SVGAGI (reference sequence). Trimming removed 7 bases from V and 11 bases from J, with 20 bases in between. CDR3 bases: TGTGCCAGCAAGGCCTCCGGGAACAATGAGCAGTACTTC. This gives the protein CASKASGNNEQYF.

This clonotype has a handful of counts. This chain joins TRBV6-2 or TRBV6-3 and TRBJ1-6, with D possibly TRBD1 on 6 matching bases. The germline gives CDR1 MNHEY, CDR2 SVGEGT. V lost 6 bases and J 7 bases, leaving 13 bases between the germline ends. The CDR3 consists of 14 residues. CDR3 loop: CASSPGTKNSPLHF. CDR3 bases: TGTGCCAGCAGCCCCGGGACAAAGAATTCACCCCTCCACTTT.

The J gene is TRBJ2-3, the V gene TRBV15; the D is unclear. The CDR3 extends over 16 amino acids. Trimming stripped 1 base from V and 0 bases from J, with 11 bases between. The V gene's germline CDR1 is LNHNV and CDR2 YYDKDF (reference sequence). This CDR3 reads CATSRADGPSTDTQYF. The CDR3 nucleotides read TGTGCCACCAGCAGAGCAGACGGTCCTAGCACAGATACGCAGTATTTT.

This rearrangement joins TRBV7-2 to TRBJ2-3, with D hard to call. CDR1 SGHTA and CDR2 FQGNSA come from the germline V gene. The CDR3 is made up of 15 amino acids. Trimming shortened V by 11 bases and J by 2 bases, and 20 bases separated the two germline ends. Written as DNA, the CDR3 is TGTGCCGGCACCCCAATTCCGGATGACACAGATACGCAGTATTTT. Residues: CAGTPIPDDTDTQYF.